This T cell receptor beta chain was obtained from a study of OX40 agonist ivuxolimab in advanced cancers. Data came from immunoSEQ multiplex PCR; TCRdb stores just in-frame clones and leaves some out. The table lists tens of thousands of clones, roughly 86% of them singletons. Study conclusions and caveats: The antigens recognized by the expanded peripheral T cells, that is their antigen specificity, were not determined.

In germline, CDR1 is SGHRS, CDR2 YFSETQ. This CDR3 is built from 14 residues. Deletions cut 4 bases from V and 3 bases from J, with 12 bases between. A note on this clone: The antigen remains unidentified.

The specimen comprised CD4+ or CD8+ T cells sorted from blood, sampled in a trial of the OX40 agonist ivuxolimab. This sequence was found in an adult with an advanced solid tumor such as melanoma, head and neck, liver or kidney cancer. The chain couples TRBV5-1 to TRBJ2-3; D possibly matches TRBD1 or TRBD2 (7 bases each). The CDR3 DNA follows: TGCGCCAGCAGCCAGGGGGGGTGGACAGATACGCAGTATTTT. Translating it yields CASSQGGWTDTQYF.